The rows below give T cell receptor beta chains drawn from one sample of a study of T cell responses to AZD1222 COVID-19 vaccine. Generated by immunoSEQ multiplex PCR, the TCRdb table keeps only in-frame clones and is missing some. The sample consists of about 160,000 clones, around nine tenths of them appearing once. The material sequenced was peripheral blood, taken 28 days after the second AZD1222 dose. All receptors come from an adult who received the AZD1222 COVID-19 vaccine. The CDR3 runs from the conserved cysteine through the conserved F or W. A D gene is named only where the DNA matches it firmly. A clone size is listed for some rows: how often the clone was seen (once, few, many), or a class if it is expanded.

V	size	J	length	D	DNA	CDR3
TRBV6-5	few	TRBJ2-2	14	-	TGTGCCAGCAGTTACGACAGCGCCACCGGGGAGCTGTTTTTT	CASSYDSATGELFF
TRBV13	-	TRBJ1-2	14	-	TGTGCCAGCAGCTCGCGTGAGAGGTTAAGTGGCTACACCTTC	CASSSRERLSGYTF
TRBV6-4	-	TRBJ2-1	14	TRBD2	TGTGCCAGCAGTTTAGCGGGAGGATCGTCTGAGCAGTTCTTC	CASSLAGGSSEQFF
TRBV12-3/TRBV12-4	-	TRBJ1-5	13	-	TGTGCCAGCAGAAGAAACACGAATCAGCCCCAGCATTTT	CASRRNTNQPQHF
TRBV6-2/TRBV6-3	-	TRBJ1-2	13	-	TGTGCCAGCAGTTTATCAGGGGCCTATGGCTACACCTTC	CASSLSGAYGYTF
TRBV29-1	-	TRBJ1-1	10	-	TGCAGCGCTGGGGACACTGAAGCTTTCTTT	CSAGDTEAFF
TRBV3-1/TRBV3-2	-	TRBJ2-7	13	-	TGTGCCAGCAGCCCCCAGGCCCCTACGAAGCAGTACTTC	CASSPQAPTKQYF
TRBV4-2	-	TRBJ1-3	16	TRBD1	TGTGCCAGCAGCCAAGTTACACAGGGGGCAGGAAACACCATATATTTT	CASSQVTQGAGNTIYF
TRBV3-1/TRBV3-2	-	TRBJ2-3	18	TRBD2	TGTGCCAGCAGCCTAACTAGCGGGAGAGGGGCGGCGACAGATACGCAGTATTTT	CASSLTSGRGAATDTQYF
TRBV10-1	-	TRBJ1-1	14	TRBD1	TGCGCCAGCAGGGGAAGGACAGGGAACACTGAAGCTTTCTTT	CASRGRTGNTEAFF
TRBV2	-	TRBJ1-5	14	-	TGTGCCAGCAGTGTGGCTCGGAACAATCAGCCCCAGCATTTT	CASSVARNNQPQHF
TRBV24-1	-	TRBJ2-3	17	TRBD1	TGTGCCACCAGTGATCAGACAGGGGTTGAGGGCACAGATACGCAGTATTTT	CATSDQTGVEGTDTQYF
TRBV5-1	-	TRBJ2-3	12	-	TGCGCCAGCAGCCTCCGGGGAGATACGCAGTATTTT	CASSLRGDTQYF
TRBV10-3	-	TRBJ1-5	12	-	TGTGCCATCAGTGATTTTAATCAGCCCCAGCATTTT	CAISDFNQPQHF
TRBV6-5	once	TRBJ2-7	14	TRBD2	TGTGCCAGCAGCCGACTAGCGGGAGAATACGAGCAGTACTTC	CASSRLAGEYEQYF
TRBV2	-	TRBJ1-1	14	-	TGTGCCAGCAGTGGGAGGGGGGGCGGCACTGAAGCTTTCTTT	CASSGRGGGTEAFF
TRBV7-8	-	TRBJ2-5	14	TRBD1	TGTGCCAGCAGCGATGGGACAGGGGAAGAGACCCAGTACTTC	CASSDGTGEETQYF
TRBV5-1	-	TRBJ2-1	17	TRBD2	TGCGCCAGCAGCTTGGTGAGGGAGGGGTGGTCCTACAATGAGCAGTTCTTC	CASSLVREGWSYNEQFF
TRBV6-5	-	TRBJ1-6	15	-	TGTGCCAGCAGGAGGGAGAGCTCCTATAATTCACCCCTCCACTTT	CASRRESSYNSPLHF
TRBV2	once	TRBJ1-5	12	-	TGTGCCAGCAGTGAAGCAAGTCAGCCCCAGCATTTT	CASSEASQPQHF
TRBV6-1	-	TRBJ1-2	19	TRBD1	TGTGCCAGCAGTGAAGCCAACTGGGTAAACAGGGGAGGTAACTATGGCTACACCTTC	CASSEANWVNRGGNYGYTF
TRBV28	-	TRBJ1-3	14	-	TGTGCCAGCGCCAGTTCGAGCTCTGGAAACACCATATATTTT	CASASSSSGNTIYF
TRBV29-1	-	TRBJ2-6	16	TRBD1	TGCAGCGTTGGTAGACAGGGGTTGGCTGGGGCCAACGTCCTGACTTTC	CSVGRQGLAGANVLTF
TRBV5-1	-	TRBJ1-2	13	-	TGCGCCAGCAGCTTGGGACTCAGTCTTGGCTACACCTTC	CASSLGLSLGYTF
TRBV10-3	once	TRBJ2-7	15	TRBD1	TGTGCCATCAGCGGAGAAACAGGGGGCGAAAACGAGCAGTACTTC	CAISGETGGENEQYF
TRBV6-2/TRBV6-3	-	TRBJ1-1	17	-	TGTGCCAGCAGTTACTTTGTGGAGGGATCTATGAACACTGAAGCTTTCTTT	CASSYFVEGSMNTEAFF
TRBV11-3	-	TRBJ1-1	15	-	TGTGCCAGCAGCCCGAGAGGGGAAGGGAACACTGAAGCTTTCTTT	CASSPRGEGNTEAFF
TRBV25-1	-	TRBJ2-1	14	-	TGTGCCAGCAGGCTAGGGGGATCCTACAATGAGCAGTTCTTC	CASRLGGSYNEQFF
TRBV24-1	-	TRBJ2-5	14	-	TGTGCCACCACCGATGGAGGAACGCAAGAGACCCAGTACTTC	CATTDGGTQETQYF
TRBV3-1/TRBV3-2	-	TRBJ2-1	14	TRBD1	TGTGCCAGCAGCGCCCGGACAGGCTACAATGAGCAGTTCTTC	CASSARTGYNEQFF
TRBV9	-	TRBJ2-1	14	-	TGTGCCAGCACCCCAGAGTATCATGTGGTTGAGCAGTTCTTC	CASTPEYHVVEQFF
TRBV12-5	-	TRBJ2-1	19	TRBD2	TGTGCTAGTGGTTTGATCGAGACTAGCGGGAGTAGGAAGGGTAATGAGCAGTTCTTC	CASGLIETSGSRKGNEQFF
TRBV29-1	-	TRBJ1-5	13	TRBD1	TGCAGCGTTCAGGGGGGCAGGAATCAGCCCCAGCATTTT	CSVQGGRNQPQHF
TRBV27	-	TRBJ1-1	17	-	TGTGCCAGCAGTTCTTTCGGGGACCCCAGGGACAACACTGAAGCTTTCTTT	CASSSFGDPRDNTEAFF
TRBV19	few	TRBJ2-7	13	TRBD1	TGTGCCAGTAGTCTGGGACAGGGTGGCGAGCAGTACTTC	CASSLGQGGEQYF
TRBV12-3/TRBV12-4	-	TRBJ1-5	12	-	TGTGCCAGCAGTTTGGGAGGCCAGCCCCAGCATTTT	CASSLGGQPQHF
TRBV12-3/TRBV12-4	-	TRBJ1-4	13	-	TGTGCCAGCAGTTTAGCCGGAACGGAAAAACTGTTTTTT	CASSLAGTEKLFF
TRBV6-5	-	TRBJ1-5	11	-	TGTGCCAGCAGGCTGGAACAGCCCCAGCATTTT	CASRLEQPQHF
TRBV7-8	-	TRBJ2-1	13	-	TGTGCCAGCAGCCGGGACTTTTCCAATGAGCAGTTCTTC	CASSRDFSNEQFF
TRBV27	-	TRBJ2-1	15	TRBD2	TGTGCCAGCAGTTTTTTCAGGACTAGCCCGGATGAGCAGTTCTTC	CASSFFRTSPDEQFF
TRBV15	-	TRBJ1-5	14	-	TGTGCCACCAGCCCTGGAAGTCGCAATCAGCCCCAGCATTTT	CATSPGSRNQPQHF
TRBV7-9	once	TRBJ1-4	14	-	TGTGCCAGCAGCCATTGGGATGGTCGCGAAAAACTGTTTTTT	CASSHWDGREKLFF
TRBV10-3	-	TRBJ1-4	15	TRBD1	TGTGCCATCAGTGAGGAGGGACAGACGGGCGAAAAACTGTTTTTT	CAISEEGQTGEKLFF
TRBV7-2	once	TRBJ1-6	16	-	TGTGCCAGCAGCTTAGCGGGGCAGGGGTGGAATTCACCCCTCCACTTT	CASSLAGQGWNSPLHF
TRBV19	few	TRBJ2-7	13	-	TGTGCCAGTAGTATCTCACAGGACTACGAGCAGTACTTC	CASSISQDYEQYF
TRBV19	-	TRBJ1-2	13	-	TGTGCCAGTAGGAAGGATGGAAACTATGGCTACACCTTC	CASRKDGNYGYTF
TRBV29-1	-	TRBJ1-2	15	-	TGCAGCGTTGAAAAGGACAGTATGTCTAACTATGGCTACACCTTC	CSVEKDSMSNYGYTF
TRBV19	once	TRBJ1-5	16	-	TGTGCCAGTAGTATCATGGAGAGTGGGGGCTTGGAGCCCCAGCATTTT	CASSIMESGGLEPQHF
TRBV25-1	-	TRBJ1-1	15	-	TGTGCCAGCAGTGAGGCTGGGGCCGTGTACACTGAAGCTTTCTTT	CASSEAGAVYTEAFF
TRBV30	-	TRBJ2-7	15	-	TGTGCCTGGAGCGCCCCTTCGGAGGGCTCCTACGAGCAGTACTTC	CAWSAPSEGSYEQYF
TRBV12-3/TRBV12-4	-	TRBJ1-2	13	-	TGTGCCAGCAGTGCGAAATCTAACTATGGCTACACCTTC	CASSAKSNYGYTF
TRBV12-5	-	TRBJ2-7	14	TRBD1	TGTGCTAGTGGTCCCAGGACAGGGGCCTACGAGCAGTACTTC	CASGPRTGAYEQYF
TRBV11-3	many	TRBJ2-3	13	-	TGTGCCAGCAGCTTAGTAGACACAGATACGCAGTATTTT	CASSLVDTDTQYF
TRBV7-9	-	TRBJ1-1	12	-	TGTGCCAGCAGTCCCCAAGGCACTGAAGCTTTCTTT	CASSPQGTEAFF
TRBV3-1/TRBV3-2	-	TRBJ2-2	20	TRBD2	TGTGCCAGCAGCCTCGGGGGGCTAGCGGGAAGTTATGGGAACACCGGGGAGCTGTTTTTT	CASSLGGLAGSYGNTGELFF
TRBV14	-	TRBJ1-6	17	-	TGTGCCAGCAGCCAAGCAGCAGGGAGCTCCTATAATTCACCCCTCCACTTT	CASSQAAGSSYNSPLHF
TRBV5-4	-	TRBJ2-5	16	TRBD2	TGTGCCAGCAGCTTAGGGACTAGCGGGAGCCAAGAGACCCAGTACTTC	CASSLGTSGSQETQYF
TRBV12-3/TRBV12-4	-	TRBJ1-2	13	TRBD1	TGTGCCAGCGGGGGACAGGATGGTTATGGCTACACCTTC	CASGGQDGYGYTF
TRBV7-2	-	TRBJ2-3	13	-	TGTGCCAGCAGCTTATACCGGACAGATACGCAGTATTTT	CASSLYRTDTQYF